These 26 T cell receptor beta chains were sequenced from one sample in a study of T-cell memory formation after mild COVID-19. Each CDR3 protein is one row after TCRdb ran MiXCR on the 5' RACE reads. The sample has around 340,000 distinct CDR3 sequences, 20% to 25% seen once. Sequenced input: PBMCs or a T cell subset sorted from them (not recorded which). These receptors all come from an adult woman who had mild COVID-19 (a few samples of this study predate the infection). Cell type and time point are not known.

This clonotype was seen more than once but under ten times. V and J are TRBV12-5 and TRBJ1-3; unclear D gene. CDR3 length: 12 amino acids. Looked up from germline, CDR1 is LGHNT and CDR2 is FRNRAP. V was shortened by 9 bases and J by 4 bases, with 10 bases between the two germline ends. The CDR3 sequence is CASTDRGNTIYF. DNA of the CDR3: TGTGCTAGCACTGATCGGGGAAACACCATATATTTT.

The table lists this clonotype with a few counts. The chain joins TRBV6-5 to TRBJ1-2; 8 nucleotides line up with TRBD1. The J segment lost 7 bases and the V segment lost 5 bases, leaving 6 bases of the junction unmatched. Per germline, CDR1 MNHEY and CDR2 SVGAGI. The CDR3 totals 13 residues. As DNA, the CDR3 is TGTGCCAGCAGTCGGGACAGGTCGAGTGGCTACACCTTC. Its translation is CASSRDRSSGYTF.

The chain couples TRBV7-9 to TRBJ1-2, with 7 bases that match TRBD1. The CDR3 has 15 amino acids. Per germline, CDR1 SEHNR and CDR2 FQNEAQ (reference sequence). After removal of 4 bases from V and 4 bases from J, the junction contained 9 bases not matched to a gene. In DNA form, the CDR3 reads TGTGCCAGCAGCTCTAAACAGGGGATCATCTATGGCTACACCTTC. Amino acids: CASSSKQGIIYGYTF.

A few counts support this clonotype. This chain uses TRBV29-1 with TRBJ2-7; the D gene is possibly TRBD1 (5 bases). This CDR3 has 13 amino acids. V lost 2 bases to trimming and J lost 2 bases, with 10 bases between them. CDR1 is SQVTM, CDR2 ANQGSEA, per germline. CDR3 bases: TGCAGCGTTGAAACCCCAGGGACCTACGAGCAGTACTTC. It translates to CSVETPGTYEQYF.

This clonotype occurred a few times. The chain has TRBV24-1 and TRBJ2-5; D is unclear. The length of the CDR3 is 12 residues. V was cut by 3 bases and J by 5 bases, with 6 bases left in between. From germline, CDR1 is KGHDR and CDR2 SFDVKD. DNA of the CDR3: TGTGCCACCAGTGATCCCGGGGAGACCCAGTACTTC. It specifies CATSDPGETQYF.

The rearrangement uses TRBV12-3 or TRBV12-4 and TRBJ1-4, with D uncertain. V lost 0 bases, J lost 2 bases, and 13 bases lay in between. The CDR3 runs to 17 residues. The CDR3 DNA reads TGTGCCAGCAGTTTAGCGCTTGGAATTTGGACTAATGAAAAACTGTTTTTT. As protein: CASSLALGIWTNEKLFF.

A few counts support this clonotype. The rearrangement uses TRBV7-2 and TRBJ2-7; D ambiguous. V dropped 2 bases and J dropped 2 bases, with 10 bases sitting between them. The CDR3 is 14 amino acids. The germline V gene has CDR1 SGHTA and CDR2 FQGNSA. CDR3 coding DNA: TGTGCCAGCAGCTTACGAATTCGGACCTACGAGCAGTACTTC. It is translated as CASSLRIRTYEQYF.

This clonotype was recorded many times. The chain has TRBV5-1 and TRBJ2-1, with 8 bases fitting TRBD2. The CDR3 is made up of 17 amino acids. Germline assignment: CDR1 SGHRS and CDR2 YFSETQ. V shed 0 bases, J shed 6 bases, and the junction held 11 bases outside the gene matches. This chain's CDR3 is CASSLDRGTSLGNEQFF. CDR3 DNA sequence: TGCGCCAGCAGCTTGGACCGCGGGACTAGTCTAGGCAATGAGCAGTTCTTC.

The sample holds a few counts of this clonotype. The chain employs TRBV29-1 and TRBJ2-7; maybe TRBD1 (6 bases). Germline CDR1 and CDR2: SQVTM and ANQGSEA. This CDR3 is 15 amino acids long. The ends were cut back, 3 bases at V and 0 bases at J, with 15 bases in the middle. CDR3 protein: CSVEMRGQSSYEQYF. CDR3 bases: TGCAGCGTTGAGATGCGCGGACAGAGCTCCTACGAGCAGTACTTC.

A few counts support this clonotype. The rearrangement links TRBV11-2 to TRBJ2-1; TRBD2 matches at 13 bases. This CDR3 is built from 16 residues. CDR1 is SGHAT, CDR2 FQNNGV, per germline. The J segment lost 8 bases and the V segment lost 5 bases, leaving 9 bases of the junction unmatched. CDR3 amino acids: CASSPTGTSGKYEQFF. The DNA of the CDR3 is TGTGCCAGCAGCCCTACCGGGACTAGCGGGAAATATGAGCAGTTCTTC.

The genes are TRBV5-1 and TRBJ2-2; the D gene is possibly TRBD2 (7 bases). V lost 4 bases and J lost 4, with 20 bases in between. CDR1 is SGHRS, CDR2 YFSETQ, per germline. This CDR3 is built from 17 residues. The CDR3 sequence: CASSPLRGRAATGELFF. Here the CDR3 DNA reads TGCGCCAGCAGCCCACTAAGGGGGAGGGCCGCCACCGGGGAGCTGTTTTTT.

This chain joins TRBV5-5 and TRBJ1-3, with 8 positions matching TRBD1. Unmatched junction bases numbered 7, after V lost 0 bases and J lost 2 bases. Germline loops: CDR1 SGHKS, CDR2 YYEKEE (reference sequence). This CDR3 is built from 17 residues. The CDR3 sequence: CASSLAPTTGAGNTIYF. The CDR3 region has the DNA TGTGCCAGCAGCTTGGCCCCCACGACAGGGGCTGGAAACACCATATATTTT.

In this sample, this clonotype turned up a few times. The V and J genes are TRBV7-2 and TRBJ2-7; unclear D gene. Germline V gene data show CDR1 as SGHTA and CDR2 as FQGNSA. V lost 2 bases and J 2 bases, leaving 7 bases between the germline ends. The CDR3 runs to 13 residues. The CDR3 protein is CASSLIATYEQYF. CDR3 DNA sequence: TGTGCCAGCAGCTTAATTGCGACCTACGAGCAGTACTTC.

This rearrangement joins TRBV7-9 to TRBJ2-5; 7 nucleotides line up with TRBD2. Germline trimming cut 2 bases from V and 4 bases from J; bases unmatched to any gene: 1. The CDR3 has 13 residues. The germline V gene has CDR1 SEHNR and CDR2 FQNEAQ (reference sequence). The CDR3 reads CASSLPGGETQYF. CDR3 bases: TGTGCCAGCAGCTTACCGGGGGGAGAGACCCAGTACTTC.

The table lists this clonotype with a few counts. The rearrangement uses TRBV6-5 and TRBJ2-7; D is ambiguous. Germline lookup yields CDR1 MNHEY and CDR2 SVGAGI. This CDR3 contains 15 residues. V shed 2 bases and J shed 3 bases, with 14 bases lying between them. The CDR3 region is CASSYTQDGYYEQYF. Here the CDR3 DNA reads TGTGCCAGCAGTTACACGCAGGACGGATACTACGAGCAGTACTTC.

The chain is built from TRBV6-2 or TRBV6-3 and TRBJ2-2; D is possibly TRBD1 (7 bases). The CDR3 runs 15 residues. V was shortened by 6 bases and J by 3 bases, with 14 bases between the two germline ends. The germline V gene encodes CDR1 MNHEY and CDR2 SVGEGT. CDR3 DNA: TGTGCCAGCAGAATGACAGGGACTGACACCGGGGAGCTGTTTTTT. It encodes CASRMTGTDTGELFF.

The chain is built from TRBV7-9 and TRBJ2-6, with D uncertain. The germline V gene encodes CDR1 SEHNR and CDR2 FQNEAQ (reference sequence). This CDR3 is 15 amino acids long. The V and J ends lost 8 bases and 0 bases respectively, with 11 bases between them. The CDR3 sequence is CASLDWHSGANVLTF. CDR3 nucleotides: TGTGCCAGCCTTGACTGGCACTCTGGGGCCAACGTCCTGACTTTC. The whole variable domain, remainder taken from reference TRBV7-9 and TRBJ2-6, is DTGVSQNPRHKITKRGQNVTFRCDPISEHNRLYWYRQTLGQGPEFLTYFQNEAQLEKSRLLSDRFSAERPKGSFSTLEIQRTEQGDSAMYLCASLDWHSGANVLTFGAGSRLTVL.

In DNA, the CDR3 is TGTGCCAGCCGGCGGCAGGAGCAAGAGACCCAGTACTTC. The encoded protein is CASRRQEQETQYF. The gene calls are TRBV6-6 and TRBJ2-5; no clear D gene. V lost 8 bases and J 2 bases, leaving 12 bases between the germline ends. CDR1 is MNHNY, CDR2 SVGAGI, per germline (reference sequence). The CDR3 has 13 residues.

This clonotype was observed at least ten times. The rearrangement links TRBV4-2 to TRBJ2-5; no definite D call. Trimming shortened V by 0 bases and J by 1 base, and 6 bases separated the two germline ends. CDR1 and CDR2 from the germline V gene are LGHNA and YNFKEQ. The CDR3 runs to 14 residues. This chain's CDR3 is CASSQEAGQETQYF. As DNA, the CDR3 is TGTGCCAGCAGCCAAGAGGCAGGCCAAGAGACCCAGTACTTC.

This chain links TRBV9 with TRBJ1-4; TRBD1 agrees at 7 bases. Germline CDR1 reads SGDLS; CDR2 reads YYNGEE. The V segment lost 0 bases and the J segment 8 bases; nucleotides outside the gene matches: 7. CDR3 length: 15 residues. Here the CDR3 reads CASSVEDRPGEKLFF. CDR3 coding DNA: TGTGCCAGCAGCGTAGAGGACAGGCCGGGGGAAAAACTGTTTTTT.

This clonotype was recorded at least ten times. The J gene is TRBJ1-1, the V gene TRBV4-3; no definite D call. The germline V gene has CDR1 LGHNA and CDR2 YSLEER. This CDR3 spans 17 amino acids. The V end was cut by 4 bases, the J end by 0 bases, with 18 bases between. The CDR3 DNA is TGCGCCAGCAGCCGACAAGGGTGGAAGTTCATGAACACTGAAGCTTTCTTT. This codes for CASSRQGWKFMNTEAFF.

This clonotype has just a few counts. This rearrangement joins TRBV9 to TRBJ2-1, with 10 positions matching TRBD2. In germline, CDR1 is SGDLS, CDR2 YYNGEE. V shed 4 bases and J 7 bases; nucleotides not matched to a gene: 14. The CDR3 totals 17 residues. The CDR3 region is CASSLQGQSGRENEQFF. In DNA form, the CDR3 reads TGTGCCAGCAGCCTACAGGGGCAAAGCGGGAGGGAAAATGAGCAGTTCTTC.

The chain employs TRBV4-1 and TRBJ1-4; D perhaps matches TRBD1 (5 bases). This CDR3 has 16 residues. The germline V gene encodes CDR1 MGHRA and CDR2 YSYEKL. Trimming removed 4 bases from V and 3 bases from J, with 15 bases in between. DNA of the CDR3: TGCGCCAGCAGCCTTGTAATGGGGGGGGCTAATGAAAAACTGTTTTTT. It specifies CASSLVMGGANEKLFF.

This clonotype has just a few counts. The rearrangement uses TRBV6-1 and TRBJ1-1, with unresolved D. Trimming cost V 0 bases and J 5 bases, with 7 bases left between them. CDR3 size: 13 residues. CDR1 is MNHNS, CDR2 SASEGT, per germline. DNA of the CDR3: TGTGCCAGCAGTGAAGCCCCATCTACTGAAGCTTTCTTT. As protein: CASSEAPSTEAFF.

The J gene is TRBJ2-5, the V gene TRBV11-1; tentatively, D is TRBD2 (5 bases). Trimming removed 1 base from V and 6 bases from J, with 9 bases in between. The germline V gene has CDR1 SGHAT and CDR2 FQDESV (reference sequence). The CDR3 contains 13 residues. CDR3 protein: CASSLDEGQTQYF. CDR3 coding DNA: TGTGCCAGCAGCTTAGACGAGGGCCAGACCCAGTACTTC. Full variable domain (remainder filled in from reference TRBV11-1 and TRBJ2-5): EAEVAQSPRYKITEKSQAVAFWCDPISGHATLYWYRQILGQGPELLVQFQDESVVDDSQLPKDRFSAERLKGVDSTLKIQPAELGDSAMYLCASSLDEGQTQYFGPGTRLLVL.

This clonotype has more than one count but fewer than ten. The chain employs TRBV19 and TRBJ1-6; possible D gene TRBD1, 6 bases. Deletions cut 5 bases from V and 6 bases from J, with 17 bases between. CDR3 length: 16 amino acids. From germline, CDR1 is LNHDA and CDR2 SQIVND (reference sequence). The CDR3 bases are TGTGCCAGTAGTGAGACAGGTGCGCCTTCTAATTCACCCCTCCACTTT. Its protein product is CASSETGAPSNSPLHF.